The 12 T cell receptor beta chains given below trace back to one sample, sequenced in a study of blood T cells in healthy people across ages. Then a second PCR, running roughly 7 to 11 cycles, was carried out with a sample-barcoded 5' primer and a J-beta primer mix. TCRdb re-derived calls from the 5' RACE reads in MiXCR, one entry per CDR3 protein. The top ten clones hold over 10% of a sample with roughly 800,000 distinct CDR3 sequences, under 40% of them seen once. Material for sequencing was blood. The source is a man between 18 and 35 years old in good health.

The chain carries TRBV3-1 and TRBJ2-3; the match to TRBD2 covers 10 bases. CDR3 length: 16 residues. V was pared by 5 bases and J by 6 bases, with 11 bases of the junction left unmatched. The germline gives CDR1 LGHDT, CDR2 YNNKEL (reference sequence). This CDR3 reads CASSSPSGGPHDTQYF. The CDR3 DNA follows: TGTGCCAGCAGCTCACCTAGCGGGGGTCCTCACGATACGCAGTATTTT.

The V and J genes are TRBV20-1 and TRBJ2-3; D gene uncertain. Trimming removed 4 bases at V and 3 bases at J, with 17 bases between. The V gene's germline CDR1 is DFQATT and CDR2 SNEGSKA (reference sequence). CDR3 length: 15 residues. CDR3 nucleotides: TGCAGTGCTAATACCGTACTGTCAAGTACAGATACGCAGTATTTT. Its translation: CSANTVLSSTDTQYF.

This rearrangement joins TRBV7-8 to TRBJ2-1; 11 bases agree with TRBD2. J lost 4 bases, V lost 3 bases, and 8 bases had no gene match. Germline V gives CDR1 SGHVS, CDR2 FQNEAQ. The CDR3 extends over 17 amino acids. The CDR3 nucleotides are TGTGCCAGCAGCTTCCCTAGCGGGGGGTATCTATACAATGAGCAGTTCTTC. Its translation: CASSFPSGGYLYNEQFF.

The chain couples TRBV5-5 to TRBJ1-5; TRBD1 is a possible D gene (5 bases). The CDR3 runs to 15 residues. Germline CDR1 and CDR2: SGHKS and YYEKEE (reference sequence). The germline V and J ends were trimmed by 0 bases and 4 bases, with 11 bases remaining between them. In nucleotides, the CDR3 is TGTGCCAGCAGCTTGGTAGGGGCTAGTAATCAGCCCCAGCATTTT. Amino acid sequence: CASSLVGASNQPQHF.

There are a few counts of this clonotype. The rearrangement joins TRBV4-3 to TRBJ2-3, with TRBD2 identical over 11 bases. CDR1 and CDR2 from the germline V gene are LGHNA and YSLEER. The CDR3 is 20 amino acids. Trimming removed 0 bases from V and 0 bases from J; junction bases left unmatched: 11. CDR3 DNA sequence: TGCGCCAGCAGCCAAGATACCCCAACTAGCGGGGGTATCAGCACAGATACGCAGTATTTT. Protein product: CASSQDTPTSGGISTDTQYF.

The CDR3 sequence is CSVGQGWADNEKLFF. CDR3 in DNA: TGCAGCGTTGGTCAGGGCTGGGCCGATAATGAAAAACTGTTTTTT. The V gene is TRBV29-1, the J gene TRBJ1-4; weak D call: TRBD1 (5 bases). The CDR3 has 15 amino acids. CDR1 and CDR2 (germline): SQVTM, ANQGSEA. The V end lost 4 bases, the J end lost 4 bases, and 16 bases lay between the germline ends.

This clonotype was counted at least ten times. V is TRBV7-8 and J is TRBJ2-5; 9 positions match TRBD2. The J segment lost 2 bases and the V segment lost 3 bases, leaving 4 bases of the junction unmatched. The CDR3 is made up of 15 amino acids. Germline-derived CDR1 and CDR2 are SGHVS and FQNEAQ. The CDR3, as DNA: TGTGCCAGCAGCTTGACTAGCGGTTCTCAAGAGACCCAGTACTTC. Its protein is CASSLTSGSQETQYF. Together with reference TRBV7-8 and TRBJ2-5, the CDR3 gives the full variable domain: GAGVSQSPRYKVAKRGQDVALRCDPISGHVSLFWYQQALGQGPEFLTYFQNEAQLDKSGLPSDRFFAERPEGSVSTLKIQRTQQEDSAVYLCASSLTSGSQETQYFGPGTRLLVL.

This clonotype was recorded many times. The genes are TRBV18 and TRBJ2-5, with D perhaps matching TRBD2 (6 bases). This CDR3 contains 15 residues. Per the germline V gene, CDR1 is KGHSH and CDR2 is LQKENI. Trimming took 1 base from V and 2 from J, leaving 11 bases between them. CDR3 nucleotide sequence: TGTGCCAGCTCACCACTAGCGGATACACAAGAGACCCAGTACTTC. Translating it yields CASSPLADTQETQYF.

This clonotype was counted a few times. The gene calls are TRBV7-2 and TRBJ2-1; possibly TRBD2 for D (6 bases). The closer fit of TRBJ2-7 to the DNA end suggests the J call may be wrong. Germline CDR1 SGHTA, CDR2 FQGNSA. This CDR3 has 15 residues. Here the CDR3 reads CASSPGGPPYNEQYF. The CDR3 coding sequence is TGTGCCAGCAGCCCCGGGGGACCTCCCTACAATGAGCAGTACTTC.

This chain joins TRBV5-1 and TRBJ1-5; D ambiguous. This CDR3 comprises 15 residues. Looked up from germline, CDR1 is SGHRS and CDR2 is YFSETQ. Deletions cut 4 bases from V and 3 bases from J, with 14 bases between. The CDR3 coding sequence is TGCGCCAGCAGCCATGGAACAGAACCCAATCAGCCCCAGCATTTT. Amino acid sequence: CASSHGTEPNQPQHF.

This clonotype has a handful of counts. The V and J genes are TRBV7-2 and TRBJ2-7; no clear D. Trimming removed 3 bases from V and 5 bases from J, with 14 bases in between. The CDR3 runs 14 residues. Looked up from germline, CDR1 is SGHTA and CDR2 is FQGNSA. CDR3 coding DNA: TGTGCCAGCAGCTTGGCGGCGGCCGAGGACGAGCAGTACTTC. Amino acids: CASSLAAAEDEQYF. The full variable domain, with the rest looked up from reference TRBV7-2 and TRBJ2-7, is GAGVSQSPSNKVTEKGKDVELRCDPISGHTALYWYRQSLGQGLEFLIYFQGNSAPDKSGLPSDRFSAERTGGSVSTLTIQRTQQEDSAVYLCASSLAAAEDEQYFGPGTRLTVT.

This clonotype was recorded a few times. The rearrangement uses TRBV6-6 and TRBJ1-5, with D possibly TRBD1 on 6 matching bases. Germline-derived CDR1 and CDR2 are MNHNY and SVGAGI (reference sequence). The germline V and J ends were trimmed by 6 bases and 9 bases, with 21 bases remaining between them. CDR3 length equals 15 residues. The CDR3: CASSPDRSGEWPQHF. The DNA of the CDR3 is TGTGCCAGCAGCCCTGACAGGAGCGGGGAATGGCCCCAGCATTTT.